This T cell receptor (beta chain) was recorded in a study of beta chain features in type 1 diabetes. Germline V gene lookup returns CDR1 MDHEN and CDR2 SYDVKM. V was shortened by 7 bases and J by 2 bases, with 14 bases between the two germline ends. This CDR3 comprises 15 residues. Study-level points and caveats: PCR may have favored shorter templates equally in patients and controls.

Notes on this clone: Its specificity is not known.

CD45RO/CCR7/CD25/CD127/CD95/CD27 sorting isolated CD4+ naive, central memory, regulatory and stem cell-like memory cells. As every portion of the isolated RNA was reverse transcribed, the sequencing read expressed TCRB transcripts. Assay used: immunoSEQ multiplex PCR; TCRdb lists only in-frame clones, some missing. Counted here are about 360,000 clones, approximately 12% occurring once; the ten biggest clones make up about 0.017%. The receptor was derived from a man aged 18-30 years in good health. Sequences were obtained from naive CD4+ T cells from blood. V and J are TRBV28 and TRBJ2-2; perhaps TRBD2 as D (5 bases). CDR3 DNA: TGTGCCAGCACACTGTGGCGGACTAACACCGGGGAGCTGTTTTTT. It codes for CASTLWRTNTGELFF. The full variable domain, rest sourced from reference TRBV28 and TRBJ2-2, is DVKVTQSSRYLVKRTGEKVFLECVQDMDHENMFWYRQDPGLGLRLIYFSYDVKMKEKGDIPEGYSVSREKKERFSLILESASTNQTSMYLCASTLWRTNTGELFFGEGSRLTVL.